This T cell receptor (beta chain) was profiled in a study of T cell responses to AZD1222 COVID-19 vaccine. Study-level results: Two AZD1222 administrations were followed by greater Spike-specific TCR breadth and depth. A mostly white British donor set with more females was recruited, and clonal diversity was possibly underestimated. At study baseline, merely six AZD1222 recipients were seropositive.

Regarding this clone: Its antigen remains unknown.

Clones were read by immunoSEQ multiplex PCR, and TCRdb kept only the in-frame ones, dropping some. Of about 150,000 clones listed, 92% were seen once; the top ten hold less than 2.5%. The V gene's germline CDR1 is LNHDA and CDR2 SQIVND (reference sequence). Trimming took 0 bases from V and 8 from J; bases not matched to a gene: 12. This CDR3 is built from 17 residues. The chain couples TRBV19 to TRBJ1-2; 10 nucleotides agree with TRBD1. The receptor was derived from an adult in good health. Source: peripheral blood, taken on day 0 of AZD1222 vaccination. CDR3 sequence (DNA): TGTGCCAGTAGTATAGATCGGAGGGGACAGGGGCTCAAAGGCTACACCTTC. Its protein is CASSIDRRGQGLKGYTF.